Below, 27 T cell receptor beta chains from the same sample are listed, as sequenced in a study of glioma-infiltrating T cells after dendritic cell vaccination. Noted time point: after dendritic cell vaccination, including at tumor progression/relapse. Only in-frame clones appear in the TCRdb table, and some are missing; sequencing was by immunoSEQ multiplex PCR. The sample records 45,000 to 60,000 clones, around 83% being singletons. Here the sequenced sample was blood, taken after dendritic cell vaccination. These receptors all stem from a human donor with glioblastoma.

V is TRBV19 and J is TRBJ2-1; TRBD1 matches 8 bases. V lost 5 bases to trimming and J lost 6 bases; unmatched junction nucleotides: 9. This CDR3 is 15 amino acids long. CDR1 is LNHDA and CDR2 is SQIVND in the germline V gene (reference sequence). In DNA, the CDR3 is TGTGCCAGTAGTTCCCCCCGGACAGGGAGCAATGAGCAGTTCTTC. Protein product: CASSSPRTGSNEQFF.

To note about this clone: Other DNA sequences in the same sample also yield this CDR3. The V and J genes are TRBV10-2 and TRBJ2-7; D perhaps matches TRBD2 (6 bases). This CDR3 comprises 14 residues. Trimming shortened V by 1 base and J by 3 bases, and 10 bases separated the two germline ends. Germline V gives CDR1 WSHSY, CDR2 SAAADI. This CDR3 reads CASSELRGSYEQYF. The CDR3, as DNA: TGCGCCAGCAGTGAGTTACGGGGGAGCTACGAGCAGTACTTC.

The rearrangement joins TRBV10-2 to TRBJ2-2; 7 bases agree with TRBD2. Trimming removed 5 bases from V and 3 bases from J; junction bases left unmatched: 3. The CDR3 is 14 residues long. CDR1 WSHSY and CDR2 SAAADI come from the germline V gene. The CDR3 DNA reads as TGCGCCAGCAGTCCGGGGGGATACACCGGGGAGCTGTTTTTT. It encodes CASSPGGYTGELFF.

This clone was counted many times. The chain uses TRBV6-8 and TRBJ2-2; D may be TRBD1 (5 bases). The CDR3 is 15 residues long. Trimming left V 6 bases short and J 4 bases short, with 15 bases between. Germline values: CDR1 MNHGY, CDR2 SAAAGT. The CDR3 loop reads CASSHYLRGTGELFF. Written as DNA, the CDR3 is TGTGCCAGCAGCCACTATTTAAGGGGCACCGGGGAGCTGTTTTTT.

This clone occurred once. The gene calls are TRBV27 and TRBJ2-5, with D possibly matching TRBD1 (5 bases). V gave up 5 bases and J gave up 4 bases, with 14 bases separating them. CDR3 size: 14 residues. Germline V lookup: CDR1 MNHEY, CDR2 SMNVEV (reference sequence). CDR3 nucleotide sequence: TGTGCCAGCAGTATCGGCAGGGCGAGAGAGACCCAGTACTTC. Translated: CASSIGRARETQYF.

The CDR3: CSVGGLAGSYNEQFF. The DNA for the CDR3 is TGCAGCGTGGGGGGGCTCGCCGGGTCCTACAATGAGCAGTTCTTC. The rearrangement links TRBV29-1 to TRBJ2-1; tentatively, D is TRBD2 (7 bases). Germline V CDR1 and CDR2: SQVTM, ANQGSEA. Deletions cut 6 bases from V and 1 base from J, with 16 bases between. The CDR3 runs to 15 residues.

The rearrangement uses TRBV2 and TRBJ2-5, with D possibly being TRBD2 (6 bases). CDR1 SNHLY and CDR2 FYNNEI come from the germline V gene. The CDR3 runs to 14 residues. Trimming took off 5 bases at V and 7 bases at J, with 17 bases between the two ends. CDR3 sequence (DNA): TGTGCCAGCAGTAAGCGGGCAGGCTTGGGGACCCAGTACTTC. Its translation: CASSKRAGLGTQYF.

The chain uses TRBV2 and TRBJ1-5, with TRBD1 as a possible D gene (5 bases). Trimming cost V 7 bases and J 4 bases, with 11 bases left between them. CDR1 is SNHLY, CDR2 FYNNEI, per germline. The CDR3 runs 13 residues. The CDR3 DNA sequence: TGTGCCAGCACGCCAGGGCTAAATCAGCCCCAGCATTTT. Translating it yields CASTPGLNQPQHF.

This chain joins TRBV4-1 and TRBJ2-3, with 7 nucleotides matching TRBD1. The CDR3 runs to 14 residues. J lost 1 base, V lost 4 bases, and 2 bases had no gene match. CDR1 is MGHRA, CDR2 YSYEKL, per germline. CDR3 coding DNA: TGCGCCAGCAGCCTCCAGGGGGGCACAGATACGCAGTATTTT. Encoded protein: CASSLQGGTDTQYF.

This chain uses TRBV10-1 with TRBJ1-1, with TRBD1 matching over 9 bases. In germline, CDR1 is WNHNN, CDR2 SYGVQD (reference sequence). This CDR3 spans 11 amino acids. V shed 6 bases, J shed 11 bases, and the junction held 4 bases outside the gene matches. DNA of the CDR3: TGCGCCAGCAGGGGACAGGGAGGGGCTTTCTTT. This encodes CASRGQGGAFF.

The chain recombines TRBV7-2 with TRBJ1-1; 9 bases are shared with TRBD1. The CDR3 covers 14 residues. The germline V gene encodes CDR1 SGHTA and CDR2 FQGNSA. J was trimmed by 8 bases and V by 5 bases; bases with no gene match: 9. CDR3 sequence: CASSRGPGTGEAFF. The DNA for the CDR3 is TGTGCCAGCAGCCGCGGTCCCGGGACAGGGGAAGCTTTCTTT.

Turning to this clone: The same CDR3 is also encoded by other DNA sequences in this sample. The chain has TRBV5-1 and TRBJ2-1, with 13 bases matching TRBD2. The J segment lost 5 bases and the V segment lost 4 bases, leaving 3 bases of the junction unmatched. The CDR3 sequence is 15 residues long. The V gene's germline CDR1 is SGHRS and CDR2 YFSETQ. The chain's CDR3 is CASSLGLAGNNEQFF. The CDR3, as DNA: TGCGCCAGCAGCCTGGGACTAGCGGGGAACAATGAGCAGTTCTTC.

The chain combines TRBV6-5 with TRBJ2-5, with D perhaps matching TRBD1 (6 bases). Trimming took 1 base from V and 1 from J, leaving 10 bases between them. CDR3 length: 15 amino acids. Germline CDR1 is MNHEY and CDR2 is SVGAGI. CDR3 in amino acids: CASSYLGQLQETQYF. The DNA for the CDR3 is TGTGCCAGCAGTTACTTGGGACAACTCCAAGAGACCCAGTACTTC.

V usage is TRBV27 and J usage is TRBJ1-4; tentative D call: TRBD1 (5 bases). This CDR3 is 13 amino acids long. The germline V and J ends were trimmed by 6 bases and 7 bases, with 12 bases remaining between them. The germline gives CDR1 MNHEY, CDR2 SMNVEV (reference sequence). CDR3 in amino acids: CASRSQGIEKLFF. The CDR3 DNA sequence: TGTGCCAGCAGGTCTCAGGGAATTGAAAAACTGTTTTTT.

The CDR3 reads CASSLEGGFYGYTF. The CDR3 DNA reads as TGTGCCAGCAGCCTAGAGGGAGGATTCTATGGCTACACCTTC. The chain carries TRBV5-6 and TRBJ1-2; D is ambiguous. V was cut by 4 bases and J by 4 bases, with 14 bases left in between. The CDR3 sequence is 14 residues long. From germline, CDR1 is SGHDT and CDR2 YYEEEE.

The chain combines TRBV9 with TRBJ2-7, with TRBD1 identical over 12 bases. V lost 4 bases, J lost 6 bases, and 8 bases stayed unmatched. Per the germline V gene, CDR1 is SGDLS and CDR2 is YYNGEE. CDR3 size: 15 residues. CDR3 sequence reads: CASSPWGQGAGEQYF. The DNA for the CDR3 is TGTGCCAGCAGCCCCTGGGGACAGGGGGCTGGCGAGCAGTACTTC.

This chain joins TRBV13 and TRBJ2-1; 7 bases are shared with TRBD2. V lost 1 base to trimming and J lost 4 bases; unmatched junction nucleotides: 4. CDR3 length equals 15 residues. Germline V lookup: CDR1 PRHDT, CDR2 FYEKMQ (reference sequence). The chain's CDR3 is CASSLEGLSYNEQFF. The CDR3 DNA is TGTGCCAGCAGCTTAGAGGGACTATCTTACAATGAGCAGTTCTTC.

CDR3: CASSVGGGGASDTQYF. In DNA, the CDR3 is TGTGCCAGCAGCGTAGGAGGCGGGGGGGCATCAGATACGCAGTATTTT. The rearrangement links TRBV9 to TRBJ2-3, with TRBD2 matching over 9 bases. Trimming took 0 bases from V and 4 from J; bases not matched to a gene: 6. Germline CDR1 SGDLS, CDR2 YYNGEE. The length of the CDR3 is 16 residues.

The chain combines TRBV5-5 with TRBJ2-5, with TRBD1 matching 7 bases. The V segment lost 4 bases and the J segment 4 bases; nucleotides outside the gene matches: 7. Germline lookup yields CDR1 SGHKS and CDR2 YYEKEE (reference sequence). CDR3 length: 14 amino acids. CDR3 DNA sequence: TGTGCCAGCAGCCCTGACAGGGTGGTAGAGACCCAGTACTTC. Its protein is CASSPDRVVETQYF.

V is TRBV4-1 and J is TRBJ2-7, with 8 bases identical to TRBD2. This CDR3 has 15 residues. The germline V gene encodes CDR1 MGHRA and CDR2 YSYEKL. With 4 bases clipped from V and 5 bases from J, the junction kept 10 bases outside the gene matches. The CDR3 region has the DNA TGCGCCAGCAGCCTGAGACGGGGAGCGGGGGACGAGCAGTACTTC. Translating gives CASSLRRGAGDEQYF.

The J gene is TRBJ2-7, the V gene TRBV29-1; 8 bases align to TRBD1. V shed 4 bases, J shed 3 bases, and the junction held 11 bases outside the gene matches. CDR1 is SQVTM, CDR2 ANQGSEA, per germline. The CDR3 is 15 amino acids. CDR3 protein: CSVGVSGQGFYEQYF. The CDR3 region has the DNA TGCAGCGTTGGGGTTTCAGGACAGGGCTTCTACGAGCAGTACTTC.

The chain has TRBV19 and TRBJ2-7; 9 bases line up with TRBD2. Germline V gene sequence: CDR1 LNHDA, CDR2 SQIVND (reference sequence). After removal of 6 bases from V and 2 bases from J, the junction contained 5 bases not matched to a gene. The CDR3 runs 14 residues. The CDR3 DNA follows: TGTGCCAGTAGAGCTAGCGGGGAGACCTACGAGCAGTACTTC. Its protein is CASRASGETYEQYF.

This rearrangement joins TRBV6-6 to TRBJ1-1; D uncertain. There are 14 residues in the CDR3. Trimming left V 7 bases short and J 4 bases short, with 16 bases between. The germline gives CDR1 MNHNY, CDR2 SVGAGI (reference sequence). In nucleotides, the CDR3 is TGTGCCAGCACGCCGGGGATCGGAGGCACTGAAGCTTTCTTT. Encoded protein: CASTPGIGGTEAFF.

The chain combines TRBV10-3 with TRBJ1-1, with D possibly matching TRBD1 (5 bases). V was pared by 11 bases and J by 0 bases, with 13 bases between. Per the germline V gene, CDR1 is ENHRY and CDR2 is SYGVKD. CDR3 length equals 13 residues. The CDR3 DNA follows: TGTGCCGGGCGGGGCAGACTGAACACTGAAGCTTTCTTT. It is translated as CAGRGRLNTEAFF.

V and J are TRBV5-1 and TRBJ1-5; tentatively, D is TRBD1 (6 bases). The CDR3 is made up of 17 amino acids. V dropped 0 bases and J dropped 0 bases, with 13 bases sitting between them. CDR1 and CDR2 (germline): SGHRS, YFSETQ. The CDR3: CASSLGAGTYSNQPQHF. The CDR3 DNA sequence: TGCGCCAGCAGCTTGGGGGCAGGGACATATAGCAATCAGCCCCAGCATTTT.

This clone turned up a few times. This chain uses TRBV15 with TRBJ2-5; D is unclear. The CDR3 has 16 amino acids. From germline, CDR1 is LNHNV and CDR2 YYDKDF (reference sequence). Trimming cost V 0 bases and J 5 bases, with 16 bases left between them. The chain's CDR3 is CATSRDLSAPGETQYF. The CDR3 bases are TGTGCCACCAGCAGAGATCTCTCCGCCCCCGGGGAGACCCAGTACTTC.

The CDR3 region is CASSLVAGGHNEQFF. The CDR3, as DNA: TGTGCCAGCAGCTTAGTTGCGGGGGGCCACAATGAGCAGTTCTTC. V gene TRBV7-2 combines with J gene TRBJ2-1; 8 bases match TRBD2. This CDR3 comprises 15 residues. Trimming removed 1 base from V and 5 bases from J; junction bases left unmatched: 4. Germline values: CDR1 SGHTA, CDR2 FQGNSA.